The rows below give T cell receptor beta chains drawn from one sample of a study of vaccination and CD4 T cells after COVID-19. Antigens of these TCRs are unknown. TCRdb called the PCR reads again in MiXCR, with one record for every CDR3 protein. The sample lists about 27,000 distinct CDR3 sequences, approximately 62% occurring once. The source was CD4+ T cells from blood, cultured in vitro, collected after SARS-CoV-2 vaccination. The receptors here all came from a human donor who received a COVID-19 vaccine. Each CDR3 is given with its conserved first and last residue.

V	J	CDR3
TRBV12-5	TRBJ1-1	CASGLETGDRNTEAFF
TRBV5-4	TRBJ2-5	CASSRSGGQETQYF
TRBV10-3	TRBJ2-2	CAIGDRGRNTGELFF
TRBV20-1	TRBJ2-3	CSARAGTAQYF
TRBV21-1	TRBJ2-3	CASSIRDRSSTDTQYF
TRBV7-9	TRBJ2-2	CASPGMNTGELFF
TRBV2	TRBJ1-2	CASSQNGLKSEDGYTF
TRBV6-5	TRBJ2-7	CASSYGQSYEQYF
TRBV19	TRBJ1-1	CASSIVREGTEAFF
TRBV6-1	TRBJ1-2	CASSPIRDANYGYTF